This T cell receptor (beta chain) comes out of a study of monozygotic twins with inflammatory bowel disease. Germline V gene lookup returns CDR1 LNHDA and CDR2 SQIVND (reference sequence). The CDR3 is made up of 14 amino acids. From its re-call of the 5' RACE reads, TCRdb lists each CDR3 protein once, without DNA. Recorded for this sample: approximately 400,000 distinct CDR3 sequences. This clonotype was obtained from a human donor with ulcerative colitis or Crohn's disease, or a healthy co-twin of an affected twin (not recorded which). The chain links TRBV19 to TRBJ1-2. The sequenced sample consisted of blood. The CDR3 spells CASSIDPVDYGCTF.